The source of this TCR beta chain is a study of cytomegalovirus exposure and HLA in healthy donors. Overall study results and limits: According to the study, 160 or so TCR beta chains were cytomegalovirus-associated. Most TCR sequences were rare, but some public TCRs occurred in many donors.

The CDR3 covers 13 residues. CDR1 is SGHTA and CDR2 is FQGTGA in the germline V gene. V lost 5 bases to trimming and J lost 2 bases, with 9 bases between them. With respect to this clone: Its antigen is not identified.

Here immunoSEQ multiplex PCR was the method, and the copy in TCRdb shows in-frame clones only, minus some. The sample includes under 200,000 clones, over 85% seen only once; the top ten take 4.2%. The genes are TRBV7-3 and TRBJ1-1; D remains ambiguous. The source is a man between 18 and 35 years old in good health and CMV-seropositive. Sequenced sample: PBMCs. The CDR3 bases are TGTGCCAGCAGCGAAACCACTAACACTGAAGCTTTCTTT. Its translation is CASSETTNTEAFF.